The clone carrying this T cell receptor (beta chain) was seen a single time. These data belong to a study of blood T cells in healthy people across ages. Germline CDR1 and CDR2: MNHEY and SMNVEV (reference sequence). CDR3 length: 14 residues. The V end was cut by 4 bases, the J end by 11 bases, with 19 bases between. With a J-beta primer mix and a sample-barcoded 5' primer, a second PCR ran about 6 to 11 cycles. Using its own MiXCR run on the 5' RACE reads, TCRdb lists one record per CDR3 protein. The data hold roughly 1,300,000 distinct CDR3 sequences, with around 59% observed a single time. This receptor was obtained from a man younger than 35 in good health. The chain employs TRBV27 and TRBJ2-3; D gene unclear. The sample comprised blood. CDR3 DNA sequence: TGTGCCAGCAGTTCCCCAAACCGAAAACAGAAGCAGTATTTT. It encodes CASSSPNRKQKQYF.